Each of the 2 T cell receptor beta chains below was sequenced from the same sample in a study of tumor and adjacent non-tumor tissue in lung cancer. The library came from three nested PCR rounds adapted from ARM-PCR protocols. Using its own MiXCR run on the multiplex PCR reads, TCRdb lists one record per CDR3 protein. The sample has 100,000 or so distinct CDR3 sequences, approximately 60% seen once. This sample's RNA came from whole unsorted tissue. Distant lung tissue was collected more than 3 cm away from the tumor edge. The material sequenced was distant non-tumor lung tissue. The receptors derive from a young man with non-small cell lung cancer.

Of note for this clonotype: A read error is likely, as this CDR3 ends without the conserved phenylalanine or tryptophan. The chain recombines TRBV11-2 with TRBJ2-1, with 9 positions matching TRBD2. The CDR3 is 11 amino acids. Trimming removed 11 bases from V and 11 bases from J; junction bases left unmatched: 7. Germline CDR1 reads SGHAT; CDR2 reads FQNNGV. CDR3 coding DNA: TGTGCCTGTAGCGGGAGAAATAAGCAGTTCTCC. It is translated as CACSGRNKQFS.

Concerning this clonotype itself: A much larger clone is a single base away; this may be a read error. This CDR3 reads CNATQSSGRILGSNQPQHF. The CDR3 coding sequence is TGCAATGCAACCCAAAGCAGCGGACGGATTTTGGGAAGCAATCAGCCCCAGCATTTT. The chain recombines TRBV20-1 with TRBJ1-5, with D uncertain. Germline V gene lookup returns CDR1 DFQATT and CDR2 SNEGSKA (reference sequence). The CDR3 covers 19 residues.